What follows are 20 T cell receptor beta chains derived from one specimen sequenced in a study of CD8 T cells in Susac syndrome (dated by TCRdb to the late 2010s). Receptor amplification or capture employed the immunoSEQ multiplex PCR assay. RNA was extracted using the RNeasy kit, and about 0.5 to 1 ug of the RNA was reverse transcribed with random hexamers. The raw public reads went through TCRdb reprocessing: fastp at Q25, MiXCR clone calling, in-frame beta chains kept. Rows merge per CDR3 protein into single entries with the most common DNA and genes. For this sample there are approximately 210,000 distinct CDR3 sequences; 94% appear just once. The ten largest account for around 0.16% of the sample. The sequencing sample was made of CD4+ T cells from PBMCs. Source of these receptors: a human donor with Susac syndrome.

Here the CDR3 DNA reads TGCAGCGCACTGACAGGGGCCCCTTACGAGCAGTACTTC. Translated, it gives CSALTGAPYEQYF. The rearrangement joins TRBV29-1 to TRBJ2-7; 8 nucleotides agree with TRBD1. The CDR3 runs 13 residues. V shed 7 bases and J 4 bases; nucleotides not matched to a gene: 9. Germline CDR1 reads SQVTM; CDR2 reads ANQGSEA.

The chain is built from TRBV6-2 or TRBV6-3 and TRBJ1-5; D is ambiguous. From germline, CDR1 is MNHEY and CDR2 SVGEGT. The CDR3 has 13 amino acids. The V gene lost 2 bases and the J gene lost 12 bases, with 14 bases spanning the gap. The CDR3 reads CASSYLRELIQHF. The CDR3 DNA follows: TGTGCCAGCAGTTACCTTCGCGAGCTCATCCAGCATTTT.

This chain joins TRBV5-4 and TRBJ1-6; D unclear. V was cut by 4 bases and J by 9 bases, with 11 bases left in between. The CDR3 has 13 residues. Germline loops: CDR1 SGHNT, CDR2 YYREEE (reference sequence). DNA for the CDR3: TGTGCCAGCAGCGAGGTGACCAGTTCACCCCTCCACTTT. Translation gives CASSEVTSSPLHF.

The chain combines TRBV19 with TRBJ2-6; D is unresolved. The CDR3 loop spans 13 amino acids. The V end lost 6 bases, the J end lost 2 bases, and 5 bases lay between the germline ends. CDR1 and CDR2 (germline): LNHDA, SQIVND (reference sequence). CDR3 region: CASRQAGANVLTF. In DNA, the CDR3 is TGTGCCAGTAGACAAGCTGGGGCCAACGTCCTGACTTTC.

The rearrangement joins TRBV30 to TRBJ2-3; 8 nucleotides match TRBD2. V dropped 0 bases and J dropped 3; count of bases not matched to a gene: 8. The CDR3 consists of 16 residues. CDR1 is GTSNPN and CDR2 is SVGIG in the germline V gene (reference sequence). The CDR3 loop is CAWSVKLAGSTDTQYF. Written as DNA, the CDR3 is TGTGCCTGGAGTGTAAAATTAGCGGGGTCGACAGATACGCAGTATTTT.

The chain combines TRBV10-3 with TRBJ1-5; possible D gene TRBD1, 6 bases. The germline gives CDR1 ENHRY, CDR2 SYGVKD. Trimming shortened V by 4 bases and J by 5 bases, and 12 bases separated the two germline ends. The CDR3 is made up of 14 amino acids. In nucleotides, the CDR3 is TGTGCCATCAGTGCCAGGGGAATGGATCAGCCCCAGCATTTT. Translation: CAISARGMDQPQHF.

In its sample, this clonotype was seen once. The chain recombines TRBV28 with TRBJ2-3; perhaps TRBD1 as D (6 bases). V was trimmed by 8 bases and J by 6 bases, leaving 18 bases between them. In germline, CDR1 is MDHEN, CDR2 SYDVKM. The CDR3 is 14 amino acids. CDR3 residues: CASPPAGESDTQYF. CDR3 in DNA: TGTGCCAGCCCCCCGGCAGGGGAGTCGGATACGCAGTATTTT.

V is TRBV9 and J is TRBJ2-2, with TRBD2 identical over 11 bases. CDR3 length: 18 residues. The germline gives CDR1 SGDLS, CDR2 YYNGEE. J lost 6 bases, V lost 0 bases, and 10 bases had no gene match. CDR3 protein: CASSVAPSGLAVSGELFF. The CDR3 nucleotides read TGTGCCAGCAGCGTAGCGCCGTCGGGACTAGCGGTGTCCGGGGAGCTGTTTTTT.

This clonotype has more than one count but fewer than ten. CDR3 protein: CASSIGLETQYF. DNA of the CDR3: TGTGCCAGTAGTATAGGTTTGGAGACCCAGTACTTC. The chain carries TRBV19 and TRBJ2-5; no definite D call. The length of the CDR3 is 12 residues. Germline V gene data show CDR1 as LNHDA and CDR2 as SQIVND (reference sequence). V dropped 1 base and J dropped 5 bases, with 5 bases sitting between them.

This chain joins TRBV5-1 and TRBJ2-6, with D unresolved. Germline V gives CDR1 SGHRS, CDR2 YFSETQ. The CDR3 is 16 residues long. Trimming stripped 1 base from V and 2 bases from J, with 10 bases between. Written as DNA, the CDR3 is TGCGCCAGCAGCTTGAAAGGGCCGGCTGGGGCCAACGTCCTGACTTTC. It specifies CASSLKGPAGANVLTF.

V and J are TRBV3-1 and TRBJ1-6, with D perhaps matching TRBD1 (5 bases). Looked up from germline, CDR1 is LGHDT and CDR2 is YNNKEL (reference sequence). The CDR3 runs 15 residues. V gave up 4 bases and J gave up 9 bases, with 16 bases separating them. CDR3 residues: CASSPGGTGISPLHF. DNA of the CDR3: TGTGCCAGCAGCCCGGGAGGGACGGGAATTTCACCCCTCCACTTT.

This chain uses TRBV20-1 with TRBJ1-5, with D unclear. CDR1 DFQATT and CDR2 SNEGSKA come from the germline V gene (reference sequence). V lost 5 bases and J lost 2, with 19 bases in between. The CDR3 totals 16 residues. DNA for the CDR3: TGCAGTGCTTCCTCCGGGGATAGCAGTGGCAATCAGCCCCAGCATTTT. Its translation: CSASSGDSSGNQPQHF.

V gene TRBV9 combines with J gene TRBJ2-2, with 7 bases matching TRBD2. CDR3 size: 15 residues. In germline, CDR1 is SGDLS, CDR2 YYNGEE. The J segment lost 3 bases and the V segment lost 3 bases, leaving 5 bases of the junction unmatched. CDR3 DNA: TGTGCCAGCAGCGCGGGGGGAACTTACACCGGGGAGCTGTTTTTT. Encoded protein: CASSAGGTYTGELFF.

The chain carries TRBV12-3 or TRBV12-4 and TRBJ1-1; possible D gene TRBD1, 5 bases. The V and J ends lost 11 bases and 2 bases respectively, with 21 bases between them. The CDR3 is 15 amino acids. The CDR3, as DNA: TGTGCCTCCCAATTCGGGCTGGGGCGAAACACTGAAGCTTTCTTT. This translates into CASQFGLGRNTEAFF.

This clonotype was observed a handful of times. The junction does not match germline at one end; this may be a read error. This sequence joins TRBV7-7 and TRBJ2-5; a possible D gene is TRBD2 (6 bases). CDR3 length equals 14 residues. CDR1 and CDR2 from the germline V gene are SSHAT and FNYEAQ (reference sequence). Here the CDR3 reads CASSSPGLQETQYF. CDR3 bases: TGTGCTAGCAGCTCGCCGGGACTTCAAGAGACCCAGTACTTC. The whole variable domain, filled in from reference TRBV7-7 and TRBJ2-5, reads GAGVSQSPRYKVTKRGQDVTLRCDPISSHATLYWYQQALGQGPEFLTYFNYEAQPDKSGLPSDRFSAERPEGSISTLTIQRTEQRDSAMYRCASSSPGLQETQYFGPGTRLLVL.

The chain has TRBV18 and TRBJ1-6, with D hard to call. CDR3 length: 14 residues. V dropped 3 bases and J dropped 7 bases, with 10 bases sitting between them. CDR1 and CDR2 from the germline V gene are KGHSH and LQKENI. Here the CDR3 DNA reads TGTGCCAGCTCACCCTTAGTCGGGAATTCACCCCTCCACTTT. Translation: CASSPLVGNSPLHF. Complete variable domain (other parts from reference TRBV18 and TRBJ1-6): NAGVMQNPRHLVRRRGQEARLRCSPMKGHSHVYWYRQLPEEGLKFMVYLQKENIIDESGMPKERFSAEFPKEGPSILRIQQVVRGDSAAYFCASSPLVGNSPLHFGNGTRLTVT.

The CDR3 reads CASNNLGIADTQYF. The CDR3 DNA is TGTGCCAGCAATAATCTGGGGATCGCAGATACGCAGTATTTT. The J gene is TRBJ2-3, the V gene TRBV27; no clear D. The V end lost 7 bases, the J end lost 4 bases, and 15 bases lay between the germline ends. The CDR3 covers 14 residues. Per the germline V gene, CDR1 is MNHEY and CDR2 is SMNVEV (reference sequence).

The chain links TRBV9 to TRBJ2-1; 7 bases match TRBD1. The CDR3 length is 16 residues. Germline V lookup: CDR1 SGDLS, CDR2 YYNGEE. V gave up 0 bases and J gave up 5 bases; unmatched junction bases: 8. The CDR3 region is CASSVGSRDRNNEQFF. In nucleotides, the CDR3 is TGTGCCAGCAGCGTAGGGAGCCGGGACAGAAACAATGAGCAGTTCTTC.

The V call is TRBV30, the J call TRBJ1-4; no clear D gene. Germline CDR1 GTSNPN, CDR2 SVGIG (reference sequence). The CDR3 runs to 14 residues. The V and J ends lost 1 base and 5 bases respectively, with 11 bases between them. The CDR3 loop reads CAWSDLGINEKLFF. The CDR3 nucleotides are TGTGCCTGGAGTGATCTGGGGATCAATGAAAAACTGTTTTTT.

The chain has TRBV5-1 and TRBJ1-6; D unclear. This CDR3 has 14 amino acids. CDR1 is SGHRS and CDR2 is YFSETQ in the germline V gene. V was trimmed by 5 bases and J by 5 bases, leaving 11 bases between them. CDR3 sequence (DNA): TGCGCCAGCAGGTCTGGAGTCGATAATTCACCCCTCCACTTT. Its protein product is CASRSGVDNSPLHF.